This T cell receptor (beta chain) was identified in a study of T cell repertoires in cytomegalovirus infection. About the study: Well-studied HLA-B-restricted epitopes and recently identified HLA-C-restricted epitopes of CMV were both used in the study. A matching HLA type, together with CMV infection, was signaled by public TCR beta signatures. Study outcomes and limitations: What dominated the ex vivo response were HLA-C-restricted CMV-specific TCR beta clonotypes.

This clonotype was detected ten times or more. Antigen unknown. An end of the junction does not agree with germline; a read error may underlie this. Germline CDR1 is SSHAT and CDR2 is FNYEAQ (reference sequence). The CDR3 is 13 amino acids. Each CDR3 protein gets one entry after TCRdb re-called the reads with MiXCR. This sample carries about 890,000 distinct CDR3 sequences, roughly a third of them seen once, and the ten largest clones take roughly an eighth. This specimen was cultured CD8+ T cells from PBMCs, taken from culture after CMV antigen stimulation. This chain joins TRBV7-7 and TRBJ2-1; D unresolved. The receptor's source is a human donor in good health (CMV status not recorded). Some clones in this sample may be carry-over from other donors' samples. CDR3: CASSPTDNNEQFF. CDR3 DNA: TGTGCTAGCAGCCCGACTGACAATAATGAGCAGTTCTTC.